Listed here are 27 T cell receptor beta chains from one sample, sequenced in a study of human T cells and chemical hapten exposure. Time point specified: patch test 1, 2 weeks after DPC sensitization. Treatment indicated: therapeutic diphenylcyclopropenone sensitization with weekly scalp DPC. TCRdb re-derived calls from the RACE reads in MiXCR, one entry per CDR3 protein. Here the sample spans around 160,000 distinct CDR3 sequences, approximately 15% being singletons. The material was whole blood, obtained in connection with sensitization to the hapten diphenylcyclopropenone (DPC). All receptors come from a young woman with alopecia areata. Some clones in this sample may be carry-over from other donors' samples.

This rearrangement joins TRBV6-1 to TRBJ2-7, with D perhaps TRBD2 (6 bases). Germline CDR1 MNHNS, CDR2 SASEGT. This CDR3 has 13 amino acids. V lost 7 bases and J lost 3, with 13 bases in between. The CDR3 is CASTPGLSYEQYF. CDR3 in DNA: TGTGCCAGCACCCCGGGACTCAGCTACGAGCAGTACTTC.

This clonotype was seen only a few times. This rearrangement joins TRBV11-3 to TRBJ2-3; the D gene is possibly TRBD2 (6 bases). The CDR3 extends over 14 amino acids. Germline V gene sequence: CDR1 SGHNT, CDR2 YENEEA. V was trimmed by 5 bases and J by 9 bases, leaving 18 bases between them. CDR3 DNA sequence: TGTGCCAGCAGCCCCCGGGACTCCACAGGAACGCAGTATTTT. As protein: CASSPRDSTGTQYF.

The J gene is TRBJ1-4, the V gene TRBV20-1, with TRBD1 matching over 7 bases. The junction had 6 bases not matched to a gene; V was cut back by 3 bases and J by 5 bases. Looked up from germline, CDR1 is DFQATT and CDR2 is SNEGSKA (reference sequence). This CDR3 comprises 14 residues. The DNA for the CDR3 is TGCAGTGCTAGCCAAGGGGGCGCGAATGAAAAACTGTTTTTT. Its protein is CSASQGGANEKLFF.

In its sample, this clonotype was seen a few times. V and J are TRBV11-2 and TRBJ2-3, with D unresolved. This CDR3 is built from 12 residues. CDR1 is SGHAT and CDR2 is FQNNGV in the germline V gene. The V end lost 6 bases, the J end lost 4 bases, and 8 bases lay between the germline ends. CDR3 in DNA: TGTGCCAGCAGGGCCCTGGCAGATACGCAGTATTTT. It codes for CASRALADTQYF. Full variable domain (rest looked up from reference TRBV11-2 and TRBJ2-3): EAGVAQSPRYKIIEKRQSVAFWCNPISGHATLYWYQQILGQGPKLLIQFQNNGVVDDSQLPKDRFSAERLKGVDSTLKIQPAKLEDSAVYLCASRALADTQYFGPGTRLTVL.

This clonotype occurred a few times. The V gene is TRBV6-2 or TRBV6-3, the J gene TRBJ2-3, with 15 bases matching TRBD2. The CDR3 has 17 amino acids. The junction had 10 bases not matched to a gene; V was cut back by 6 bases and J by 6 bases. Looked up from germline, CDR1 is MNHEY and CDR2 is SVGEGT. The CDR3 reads CASRRTGTSGGMDTQYF. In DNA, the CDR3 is TGTGCCAGCAGACGTACCGGGACTAGCGGGGGGATGGATACGCAGTATTTT.

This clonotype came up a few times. This chain's CDR3 is CASSLEGQNSNQPQHF. For the CDR3, the DNA is TGTGCCAGCAGCTTAGAGGGACAGAATAGCAATCAGCCCCAGCATTTT. This sequence joins TRBV7-2 and TRBJ1-5, with TRBD1 identical over 7 bases. CDR3 size: 16 residues. Germline V gene data show CDR1 as SGHTA and CDR2 as FQGNSA. J was trimmed by 0 bases and V by 1 base; bases with no gene match: 3.

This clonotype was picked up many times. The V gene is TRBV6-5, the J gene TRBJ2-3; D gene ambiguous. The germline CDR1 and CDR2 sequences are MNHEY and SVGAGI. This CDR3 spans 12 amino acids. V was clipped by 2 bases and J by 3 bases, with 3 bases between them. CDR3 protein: CASSYDTDTQYF. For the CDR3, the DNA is TGTGCCAGCAGTTACGATACAGATACGCAGTATTTT.

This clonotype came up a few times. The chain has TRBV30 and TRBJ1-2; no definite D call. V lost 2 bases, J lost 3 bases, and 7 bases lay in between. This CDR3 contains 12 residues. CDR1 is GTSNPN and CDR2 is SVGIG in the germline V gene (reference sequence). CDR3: CAWSSGDYGYTF. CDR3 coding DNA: TGTGCCTGGAGTAGTGGGGACTATGGCTACACCTTC.

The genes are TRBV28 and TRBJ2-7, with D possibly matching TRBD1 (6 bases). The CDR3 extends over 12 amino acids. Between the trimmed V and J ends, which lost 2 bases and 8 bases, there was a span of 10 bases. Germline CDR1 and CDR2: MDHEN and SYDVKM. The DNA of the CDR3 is TGTGCCAGCAGTTTAGTAGGGGGAAAGCAGTACTTC. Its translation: CASSLVGGKQYF.

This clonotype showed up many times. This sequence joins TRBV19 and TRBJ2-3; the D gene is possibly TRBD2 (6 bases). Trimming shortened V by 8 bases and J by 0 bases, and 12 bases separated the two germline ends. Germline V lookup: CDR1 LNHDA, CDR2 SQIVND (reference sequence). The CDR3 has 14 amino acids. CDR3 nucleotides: TGTGCCAGTGGCCGAGGGACTAGCACAGATACGCAGTATTTT. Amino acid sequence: CASGRGTSTDTQYF.

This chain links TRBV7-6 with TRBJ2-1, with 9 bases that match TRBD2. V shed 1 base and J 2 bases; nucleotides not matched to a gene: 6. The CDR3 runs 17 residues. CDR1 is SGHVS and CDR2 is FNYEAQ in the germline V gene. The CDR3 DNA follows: TGTGCCAGCAGCTTAGTTAGCGGCGGGAGGGCCTACAATGAGCAGTTCTTC. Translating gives CASSLVSGGRAYNEQFF.

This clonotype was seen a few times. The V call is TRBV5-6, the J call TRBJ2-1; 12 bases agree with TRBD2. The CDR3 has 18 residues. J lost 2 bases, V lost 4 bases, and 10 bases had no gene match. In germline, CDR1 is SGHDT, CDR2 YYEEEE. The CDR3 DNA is TGTGCCAGCAGCCCTGGGCGTCTAGCGGGGGGGCCCTACAATGAGCAGTTCTTC. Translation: CASSPGRLAGGPYNEQFF.

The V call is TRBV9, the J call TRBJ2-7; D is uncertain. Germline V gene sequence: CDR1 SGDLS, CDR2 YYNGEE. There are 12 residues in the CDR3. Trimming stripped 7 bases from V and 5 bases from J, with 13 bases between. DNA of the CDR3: TGTGCCAGCGGACCAGGACGAGACGAGCAGTACTTC. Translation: CASGPGRDEQYF.

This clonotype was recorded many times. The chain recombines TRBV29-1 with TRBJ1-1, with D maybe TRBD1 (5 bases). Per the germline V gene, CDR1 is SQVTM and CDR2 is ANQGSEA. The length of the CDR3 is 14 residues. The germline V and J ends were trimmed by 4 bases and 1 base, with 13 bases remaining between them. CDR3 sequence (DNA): TGCAGCGTTGTTCCGGGACTCACGAACACTGAAGCTTTCTTT. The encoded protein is CSVVPGLTNTEAFF.

CDR3 in DNA: TGCGCCAGCAGCCAACGCAAGGACAATGAGCAGTTCTTC. Amino acids: CASSQRKDNEQFF. The chain recombines TRBV4-3 with TRBJ2-1; no reliable D call. Between the trimmed V and J ends, which lost 2 bases and 5 bases, there was a span of 7 bases. CDR1 and CDR2 from the germline V gene are LGHNA and YSLEER. The CDR3 is made up of 13 amino acids.

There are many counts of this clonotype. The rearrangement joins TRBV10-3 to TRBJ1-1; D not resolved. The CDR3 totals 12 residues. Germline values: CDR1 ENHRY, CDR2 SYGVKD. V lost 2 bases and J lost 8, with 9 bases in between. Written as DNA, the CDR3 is TGTGCCATCAGTGAGGACATTTCCGAAGCTTTCTTT. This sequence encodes CAISEDISEAFF.

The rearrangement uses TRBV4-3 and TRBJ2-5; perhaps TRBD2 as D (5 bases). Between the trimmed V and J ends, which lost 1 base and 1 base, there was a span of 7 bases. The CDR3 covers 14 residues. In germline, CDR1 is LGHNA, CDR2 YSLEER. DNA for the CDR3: TGCGCCAGCAGCCAAGGAAGCGGCCAAGAGACCCAGTACTTC. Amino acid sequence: CASSQGSGQETQYF.

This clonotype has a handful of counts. Here the CDR3 reads CSAREQGTDGEAFF. The CDR3 region has the DNA TGCAGCGCGAGAGAACAGGGGACCGATGGAGAAGCTTTCTTT. The chain carries TRBV29-1 and TRBJ1-1; 7 bases line up with TRBD1. This CDR3 spans 14 amino acids. The germline V gene encodes CDR1 SQVTM and CDR2 ANQGSEA. V lost 7 bases, J lost 8 bases, and 16 bases stayed unmatched.

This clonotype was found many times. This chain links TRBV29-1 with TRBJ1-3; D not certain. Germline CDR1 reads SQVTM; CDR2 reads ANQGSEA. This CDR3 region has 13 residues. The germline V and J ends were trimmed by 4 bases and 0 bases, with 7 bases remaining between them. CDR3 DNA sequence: TGCAGCGTTGGCACGAGCTCTGGAAACACCATATATTTT. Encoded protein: CSVGTSSGNTIYF.

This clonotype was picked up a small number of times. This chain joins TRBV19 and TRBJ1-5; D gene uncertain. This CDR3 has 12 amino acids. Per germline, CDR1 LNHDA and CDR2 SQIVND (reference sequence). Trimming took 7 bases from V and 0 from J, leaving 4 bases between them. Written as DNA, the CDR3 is TGTGCCAGTACCGGTAGCAATCAGCCCCAGCATTTT. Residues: CASTGSNQPQHF.

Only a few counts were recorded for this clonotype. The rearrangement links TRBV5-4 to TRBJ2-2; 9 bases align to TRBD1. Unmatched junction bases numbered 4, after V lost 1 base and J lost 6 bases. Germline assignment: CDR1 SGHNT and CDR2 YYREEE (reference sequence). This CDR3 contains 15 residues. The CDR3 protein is CASSLLDRGAGELFF. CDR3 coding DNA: TGTGCCAGCAGCTTGCTGGACAGGGGCGCCGGGGAGCTGTTTTTT.

Written as DNA, the CDR3 is TGTGCCAGCAGTTGGGTCAGGGGCTATGGCTACACCTTC. Translated: CASSWVRGYGYTF. The chain combines TRBV28 with TRBJ1-2; tentatively, D is TRBD1 (6 bases). The germline gives CDR1 MDHEN, CDR2 SYDVKM. The CDR3 covers 13 residues. The V end lost 4 bases, the J end lost 4 bases, and 10 bases lay between the germline ends.

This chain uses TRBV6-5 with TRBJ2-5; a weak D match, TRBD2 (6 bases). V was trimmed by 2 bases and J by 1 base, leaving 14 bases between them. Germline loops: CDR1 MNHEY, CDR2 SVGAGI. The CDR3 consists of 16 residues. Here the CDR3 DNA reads TGTGCCAGCAGTTACCGCGGGGACTTGGCCCAAGAGACCCAGTACTTC. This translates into CASSYRGDLAQETQYF.

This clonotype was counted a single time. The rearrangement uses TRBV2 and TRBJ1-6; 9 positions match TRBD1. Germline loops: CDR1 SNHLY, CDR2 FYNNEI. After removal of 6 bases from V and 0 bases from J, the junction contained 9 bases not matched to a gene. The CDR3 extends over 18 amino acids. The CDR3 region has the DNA TGTGCCAGCAGGATACAGGGGGCCCTGAGCTCCTATAATTCACCCCTCCACTTT. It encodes CASRIQGALSSYNSPLHF.

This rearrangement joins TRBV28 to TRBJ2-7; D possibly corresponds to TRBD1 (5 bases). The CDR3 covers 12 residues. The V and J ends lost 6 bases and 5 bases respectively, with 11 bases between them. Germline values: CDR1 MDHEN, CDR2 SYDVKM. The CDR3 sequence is CASRLSGNEQYF. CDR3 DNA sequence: TGTGCCAGCAGACTATCAGGGAACGAGCAGTACTTC.

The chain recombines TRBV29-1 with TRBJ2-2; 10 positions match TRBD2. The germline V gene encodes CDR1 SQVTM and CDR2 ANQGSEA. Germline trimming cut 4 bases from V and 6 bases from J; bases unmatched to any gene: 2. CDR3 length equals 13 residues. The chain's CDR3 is CSVGLAGAGELFF. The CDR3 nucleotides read TGCAGCGTTGGGCTAGCGGGAGCCGGGGAGCTGTTTTTT.

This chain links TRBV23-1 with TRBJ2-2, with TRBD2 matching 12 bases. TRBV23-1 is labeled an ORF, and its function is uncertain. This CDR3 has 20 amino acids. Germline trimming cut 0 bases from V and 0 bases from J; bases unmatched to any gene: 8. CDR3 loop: CASSQSLTSGGPSNTGELFF. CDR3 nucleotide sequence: TGCGCCAGCAGTCAATCGTTGACTAGCGGGGGCCCCTCGAACACCGGGGAGCTGTTTTTT.